This TCR beta chain was profiled in a study of T cells in Graves' hyperthyroidism and ophthalmopathy. The wider study: Peripheral blood collection took place at initial diagnosis, before any treatment.

Findings and limits, study-wide: From stable hyperthyroidism, ophthalmopathy was separated by a 13 V-J model.

The CDR3 covers 14 residues. Trimming shortened V by 6 bases and J by 3 bases, and 14 bases separated the two germline ends. Per the germline V gene, CDR1 is MRHNA and CDR2 is SNTAGT. A note on this clonotype: What it binds is not known.

Using RNA transcripts as the source, TCR beta CDR3 regions were amplified. The study used the HTBI primer set for a first-round RT-PCR of the TCR CDR3. Each CDR3 protein gets one entry after TCRdb re-called the multiplex PCR reads with MiXCR. The table includes 350,000 to 400,000 distinct CDR3 sequences, about 18% detected once. Clinical symptoms, serum thyroxine and TRAb, thyroid ultrasound and orbital computed tomography were used for the diagnoses. The clonotype originates from a woman younger than 35 with Graves' hyperthyroidism. The sequenced material came from blood. The V gene is TRBV6-4, the J gene TRBJ2-5; the D gene is possibly TRBD2 (5 bases). The CDR3 nucleotides read TGTGCCAGCAGGAGGGCGCTAAATAAAGAGACCCAGTACTTC. It codes for CASRRALNKETQYF.